One and the same sample provided the 13 T cell receptor beta chains below, sequenced in a study of T cells in Graves' hyperthyroidism and ophthalmopathy. There were TCR beta CDR3 regions amplified from RNA transcripts. During a first-round RT-PCR of the TCR CDR3, the HTBI primer set was used. TCRdb recomputed calls from the multiplex PCR reads with MiXCR, one row per CDR3 protein. Counted here are 300,000 to 450,000 distinct CDR3 sequences, 14% occurring once; the ten biggest clones make up 20%. The sequencing sample was made of blood. The receptors here all came from a woman in her 30s with Graves' ophthalmopathy.

The CDR3 DNA reads as TGTGCCAGCAGTGAATTATCCGGGGGAGACTATAATTCACCCCTCCACTTT. Translated: CASSELSGGDYNSPLHF. V and J are TRBV2 and TRBJ1-6; D is possibly TRBD1 (5 bases). Looked up from germline, CDR1 is SNHLY and CDR2 is FYNNEI. V was pared by 2 bases and J by 3 bases, with 14 bases between. This CDR3 has 17 residues.

This clonotype was counted a few times. The CDR3 here is CASSTRGSNQPQHF. The CDR3 nucleotides read TGTGCCAGCAGCACGCGGGGATCTAATCAGCCCCAGCATTTT. The chain employs TRBV12-3 or TRBV12-4 and TRBJ1-5, with no clear D. V dropped 6 bases and J dropped 4 bases, with 13 bases sitting between them. The CDR3 runs 14 residues.

This clonotype was counted at least ten times. The chain is built from TRBV12-3 or TRBV12-4 and TRBJ2-3, with D perhaps TRBD1 or TRBD2 (5 bases each). The V and J ends lost 4 bases and 3 bases respectively, with 23 bases between them. The CDR3 contains 18 residues. The CDR3 nucleotides are TGTGCCAGCAGTTACCCCAAACGGTGGGGGTTTTTGACAGATACGCAGTATTTT. It yields the protein CASSYPKRWGFLTDTQYF.

This clonotype was seen at least ten times. V is TRBV28 and J is TRBJ1-1; the D is unclear. CDR1 and CDR2 from the germline V gene are MDHEN and SYDVKM. CDR3 length: 11 residues. Trimming pared 3 bases from V and 7 bases from J, leaving 6 bases between. The CDR3 protein is CASSFAIEAFF. CDR3 DNA sequence: TGTGCCAGCAGTTTCGCCATTGAAGCTTTCTTT. Together with reference TRBV28 and TRBJ1-1, the CDR3 gives the full variable domain: DVKVTQSSRYLVKRTGEKVFLECVQDMDHENMFWYRQDPGLGLRLIYFSYDVKMKEKGDIPEGYSVSREKKERFSLILESASTNQTSMYLCASSFAIEAFFGQGTRLTVV.

In its sample, this clonotype was seen many times. Relative to the germline gene, one junction end is altered; a read error may explain this. The rearrangement links TRBV7-7 to TRBJ2-1, with a tentative D call TRBD2 (6 bases). The CDR3 runs 17 residues. CDR1 and CDR2 (germline): SSHAT, FNYEAQ (reference sequence). CDR3 DNA sequence: TGTGCTAGCAGCCGACTTGGGGTTGGTGGGATTCGGGGGGAGCAGTTCTTC. It yields the protein CASSRLGVGGIRGEQFF.

Remarks on this clonotype: A much larger clone lies a single base off, so this may be a read error. The chain recombines TRBV20-1 with TRBJ2-1, with D perhaps matching TRBD1 or TRBD2 (5 bases each). V was trimmed by 3 bases and J by 0 bases, leaving 18 bases between them. The CDR3 has 17 residues. CDR1 is DFQATT and CDR2 is SNEGSKA in the germline V gene (reference sequence). The CDR3 region has the DNA TGCAGTGCTAGTGATGAGGGGCGGGCTAGCTCCTACAATGAGCAGTTCTTC. Its protein product is CSASDEGRASSYNEQFF.

This clonotype occurred once. A much larger clonotype is one base distant, so this may be a read error. The chain joins TRBV27 to TRBJ2-7; unclear D gene. This CDR3 region has 15 residues. Germline CDR1 is MNHEY and CDR2 is SMNVEV (reference sequence). The chain's CDR3 is CASSPRRKDSYELYF. The DNA for the CDR3 is TGTGCCAGCAGTCCCCGACGGAAAGATTCCTACGAGCTGTACTTC.

The table lists this clonotype with a few counts. The chain joins TRBV4-1 to TRBJ1-2; 8 bases map to TRBD1. Germline CDR1 and CDR2: MGHRA and YSYEKL. After removal of 4 bases from V and 4 bases from J, the junction contained 5 bases not matched to a gene. CDR3 length: 14 residues. CDR3 region: CASSRQGAGYGYTF. The CDR3 nucleotides read TGCGCCAGCAGCCGGCAGGGGGCCGGCTATGGCTACACCTTC.

The J gene is TRBJ1-5, the V gene TRBV10-2; no clear D. Trimming shortened V by 3 bases and J by 6 bases, and 6 bases separated the two germline ends. The CDR3 consists of 12 residues. Germline values: CDR1 WSHSY, CDR2 SAAADI. CDR3 nucleotide sequence: TGCGCCAGCAGTGAAGTAAGTCAGCCCCAGCATTTT. Protein product: CASSEVSQPQHF.

This clonotype was counted ten times or more. The chain has TRBV15 and TRBJ1-6; 9 bases match TRBD1. The CDR3 is made up of 16 amino acids. Per the germline V gene, CDR1 is LNHNV and CDR2 is YYDKDF (reference sequence). V lost 8 bases, J lost 2 bases, and 7 bases stayed unmatched. The CDR3 region is CATADRGGTYNSPLHF. The CDR3 DNA reads as TGTGCCACCGCGGACAGGGGTGGTACCTATAATTCACCCCTCCACTTT.

This clonotype was found many times. The rearrangement uses TRBV7-9 and TRBJ2-7; D is unclear. Germline CDR1 SEHNR, CDR2 FQNEAQ (reference sequence). Trimming removed 5 bases at V and 5 bases at J, with 19 bases between. The CDR3 consists of 15 residues. CDR3 residues: CASSPLGGRAHEQYF. CDR3 in DNA: TGTGCCAGCAGCCCCCTGGGTGGACGGGCCCACGAGCAGTACTTC.

The V gene is TRBV11-2, the J gene TRBJ2-7; unclear D gene. V lost 1 base, J lost 7 bases, and 14 bases lay in between. From germline, CDR1 is SGHAT and CDR2 FQNNGV. The CDR3 contains 14 residues. The CDR3 protein is CASSLGQLTGEQYF. The CDR3 nucleotides are TGTGCCAGCAGCTTAGGGCAGCTTACCGGGGAGCAGTACTTC.

There are many counts of this clonotype. CDR3 DNA: TGTGCCAGCTCCCTCTATCTTGGACAGGGGGATCATGAGCAGTTCTTC. It yields the protein CASSLYLGQGDHEQFF. This chain joins TRBV18 and TRBJ2-1, with 10 bases matching TRBD1. CDR1 is KGHSH and CDR2 is LQKENI in the germline V gene. V gave up 6 bases and J gave up 8 bases; unmatched junction bases: 13. The CDR3 has 16 residues.